One and the same sample provided the 7 T cell receptor beta chains below, sequenced in a study of STAT5B mutations in CD4+ large granular lymphocyte leukemia. Produced via immunoSEQ multiplex PCR; TCRdb's table is partial and in-frame only. Among approximately 32,000 clones listed, about 87% were seen once. Sample: CD4+ T cells from blood buffy coats. The receptors shown here come from a human donor in good health.

The chain couples TRBV6-5 to TRBJ2-5; D is uncertain. With 6 bases removed from V and 5 bases from J, the gap between germline ends came to 13 bases. The CDR3 totals 13 residues. Germline V gene data show CDR1 as MNHEY and CDR2 as SVGAGI. Here the CDR3 DNA reads TGTGCCAGCAGCTTCAGGACCTCCGAGACCCAGTACTTC. Its translation is CASSFRTSETQYF.

The rearrangement links TRBV4-1 to TRBJ1-6, with D possibly matching TRBD1 (6 bases). The germline V gene has CDR1 MGHRA and CDR2 YSYEKL. The CDR3 is made up of 18 amino acids. V was cut by 3 bases and J by 5 bases, with 20 bases left in between. In nucleotides, the CDR3 is TGCGCCAGCAGCCACAACTACAGGGTAACTAGGGATAATTCACCCCTCCACTTT. Translated, it gives CASSHNYRVTRDNSPLHF.

This clone has a single count. The V and J genes are TRBV2 and TRBJ2-5, with 7 nucleotides matching TRBD1. The CDR3 has 15 residues. Per germline, CDR1 SNHLY and CDR2 FYNNEI. V lost 8 bases, J lost 5 bases, and 14 bases stayed unmatched. Written as DNA, the CDR3 is TGTGCCAGCTCAAAAGACAGGGTATCCGTGGAGACCCAGTACTTC. Its protein product is CASSKDRVSVETQYF.

The CDR3 sequence is CASSSAGGLAGETYEQYF. Written as DNA, the CDR3 is TGTGCCAGCAGCTCCGCTGGGGGACTAGCGGGGGAAACCTACGAGCAGTACTTC. The chain is built from TRBV11-2 and TRBJ2-7, with 14 bases lining up with TRBD2. Germline CDR1 is SGHAT and CDR2 is FQNNGV. The CDR3 is made up of 18 amino acids. The ends lost 4 bases at V and 2 bases at J; junction bases unmatched: 10.

The rearrangement uses TRBV4-2 and TRBJ1-2; the match to TRBD1 covers 8 bases. The CDR3 sequence is 16 residues long. Germline V gives CDR1 LGHNA, CDR2 YNFKEQ. With 0 bases clipped from V and 8 bases from J, the junction kept 11 bases outside the gene matches. The CDR3 region is CASSQDSRGRFGGYTF. The DNA of the CDR3 is TGTGCCAGCAGCCAAGACTCCAGGGGGCGCTTTGGCGGCTACACCTTC.

V and J are TRBV6-5 and TRBJ1-5; weak D call: TRBD1 (6 bases). The CDR3 is made up of 15 amino acids. Germline V gene sequence: CDR1 MNHEY, CDR2 SVGAGI. V shed 3 bases and J shed 5 bases, with 14 bases lying between them. DNA for the CDR3: TGTGCCAGCAGTTATACGGCAGGGGTGGATCAGCCCCAGCATTTT. Protein product: CASSYTAGVDQPQHF.

This chain links TRBV5-5 with TRBJ1-4; D is perhaps TRBD1 (5 bases). Deletions cut 0 bases from V and 6 bases from J, with 9 bases between. The CDR3 has 14 residues. The germline V gene encodes CDR1 SGHKS and CDR2 YYEKEE (reference sequence). DNA of the CDR3: TGTGCCAGCAGCTTGGGACAGAATTATGAAAAACTGTTTTTT. This encodes CASSLGQNYEKLFF.